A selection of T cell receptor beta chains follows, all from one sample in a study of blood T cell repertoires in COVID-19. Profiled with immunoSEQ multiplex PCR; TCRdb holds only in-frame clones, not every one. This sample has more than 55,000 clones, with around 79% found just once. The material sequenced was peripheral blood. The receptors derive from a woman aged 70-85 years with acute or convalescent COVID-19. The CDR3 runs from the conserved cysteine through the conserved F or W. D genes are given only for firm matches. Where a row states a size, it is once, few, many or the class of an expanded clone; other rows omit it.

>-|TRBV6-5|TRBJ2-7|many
TGTGCCAGCAGCCTAGTTATTTCCTACGAGCAGTACTTC
CASSLVISYEQYF
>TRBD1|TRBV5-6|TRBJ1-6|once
TGTGCCAGCAGCTCCTTGGACAGGGGTCGTTCTTCACCCCTCCACTTT
CASSSLDRGRSSPLHF
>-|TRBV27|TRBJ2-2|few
TGTGCCAGCAGTTTAGGAGGGCCGGTAGGGCTGTTTTTT
CASSLGGPVGLFF
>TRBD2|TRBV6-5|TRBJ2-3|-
TGTGCCAGCAGCTCCTGGCGGGGGGCCACAGATACGCAGTATTTT
CASSSWRGATDTQYF
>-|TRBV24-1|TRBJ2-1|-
TGTGCCACCTCGGGAGGACAGTTATACAATGAGCAGTTCTTC
CATSGGQLYNEQFF
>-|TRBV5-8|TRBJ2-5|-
TGTGCCAGCAGAGCGGAGACCCAGTACTTC
CASRAETQYF
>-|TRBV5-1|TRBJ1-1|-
TGCGCCAGCAGGCGGAGCGGGGACACTGAAGCTTTCTTT
CASRRSGDTEAFF
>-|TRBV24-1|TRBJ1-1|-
TGTGCCACCTCCGGCGGGGGGGACACTGAAGCTTTCTTT
CATSGGGDTEAFF
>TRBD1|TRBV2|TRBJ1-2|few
TGTGCCAGCATGAGGTGGGACAGGGGGCTCAATGGCTACACCTTC
CASMRWDRGLNGYTF
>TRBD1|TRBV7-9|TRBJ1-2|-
TGTGCCAGCAGCCCAGGGGGCTTCGACTATGGCTACACCTTC
CASSPGGFDYGYTF
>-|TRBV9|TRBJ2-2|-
TGTGCCAGCAGCGACTCCTTAGTGTTCACCGGGGAGCTGTTTTTT
CASSDSLVFTGELFF
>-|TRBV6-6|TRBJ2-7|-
TGTGCCAGCAGTTACGAGGCATCAATTTACGAGCAGTACTTC
CASSYEASIYEQYF
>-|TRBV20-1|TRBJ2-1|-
TGCAGTGCCACCCAGATGAATGAGCAGTTCTTC
CSATQMNEQFF
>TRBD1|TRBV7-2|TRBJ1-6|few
TGTGCCAGCAGCTTCGGAGGGCACAGGGGAAATTCACCCCTCCACTTT
CASSFGGHRGNSPLHF
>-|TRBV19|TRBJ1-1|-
TGTGCCAGTAGTAGACCGGGACATAAGAACACTGAAGCTTTCTTT
CASSRPGHKNTEAFF
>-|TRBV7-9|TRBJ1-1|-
TGTGCCAGCAGCTTGTCGGGGAACACTGAAGCTTTCTTT
CASSLSGNTEAFF
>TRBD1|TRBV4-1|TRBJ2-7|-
TGCGCCAGCAGCCAAAGAATGGGACAGGGGGCGGCGGGGGGCACCTACGAGCAGTACTTC
CASSQRMGQGAAGGTYEQYF
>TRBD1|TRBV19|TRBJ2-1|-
TGTGCCAGTAGTATTCAGGAGCGTACAGGGGATAATGAGCAGTTCTTC
CASSIQERTGDNEQFF
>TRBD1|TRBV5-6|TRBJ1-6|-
TGTGCCAGCAGCTTCTCTGACAGGGGTAATTCACCCCTCCACTTT
CASSFSDRGNSPLHF
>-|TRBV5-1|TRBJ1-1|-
TGCGCCAGCAGGTTGCGGTCCGTGGCTTTCTTT
CASRLRSVAFF
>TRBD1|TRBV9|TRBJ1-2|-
TGTGCCAGCAGCCCAGACTCGGACAGGGGCTATGGCTACACCTTC
CASSPDSDRGYGYTF
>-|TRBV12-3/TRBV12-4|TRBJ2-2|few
TGTGCCAGCAGTTTATGGAGCGGGGAGCTGTTTTTT
CASSLWSGELFF
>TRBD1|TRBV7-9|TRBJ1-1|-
TGTGCCAGCAGCCCGGGACAGGGGGCAACTGAAGCTTTCTTT
CASSPGQGATEAFF